This TCR beta chain was identified during a study of cytomegalovirus exposure and HLA in healthy donors. Vbeta (60) and Jbeta (13) primers were used in the PCR. Original methodology: Roughly 11 million shared chains were among the approximately 80 million unique TCR beta chains that a later analysis counted. TCRdb's copy holds only in-frame clones and misses some; the assay was immunoSEQ multiplex PCR. That table gives V, J and clone size, and the DNA gave D and trimming. Among about 140,000 clones, around 80% were seen once, and the ten largest hold 6.8%. Findings of the study overall: A later analysis revealed that TCR association rates differed between HLA loci, peaking at DRB1 and bottoming out at HLA-C. Productive rates of about 90% or about 30% were seen for most TCR beta V segments in an earlier analysis.

On this clone: The antigen is unknown.

The receptor was isolated from a man aged 35 to 55 in good health and CMV-seropositive. What was sequenced was PBMCs.

The DNA of the CDR3 is TGTGCCAGCAGATCCAACAGGGCCCTCCAAGAGACCCAGTACTTC. Protein sequence: CASRSNRALQETQYF. The chain joins TRBV13 to TRBJ2-5, with D maybe TRBD1 (6 bases). CDR1 and CDR2 (germline): PRHDT, FYEKMQ (reference sequence). V lost 6 bases, J lost 1 base, and 15 bases lay in between. The CDR3 is made up of 15 amino acids.